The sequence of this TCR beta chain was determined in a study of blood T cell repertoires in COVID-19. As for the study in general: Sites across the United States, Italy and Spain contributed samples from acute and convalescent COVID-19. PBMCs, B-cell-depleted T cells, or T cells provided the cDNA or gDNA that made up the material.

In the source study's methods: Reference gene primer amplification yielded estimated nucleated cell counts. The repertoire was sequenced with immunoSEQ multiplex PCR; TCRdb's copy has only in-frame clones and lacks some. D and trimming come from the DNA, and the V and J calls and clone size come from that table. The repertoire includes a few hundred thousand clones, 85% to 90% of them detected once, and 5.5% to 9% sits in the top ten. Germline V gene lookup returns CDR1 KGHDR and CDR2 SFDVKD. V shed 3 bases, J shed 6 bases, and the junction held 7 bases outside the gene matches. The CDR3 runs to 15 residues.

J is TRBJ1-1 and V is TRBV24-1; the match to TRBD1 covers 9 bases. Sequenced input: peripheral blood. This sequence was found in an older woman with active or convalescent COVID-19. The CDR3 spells CATSDVGQGVPEAFF. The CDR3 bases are TGTGCCACCAGTGATGTGGGACAGGGAGTCCCTGAAGCTTTCTTT.